This T cell receptor (beta chain) stems from a study of blood T cell repertoires in COVID-19. Original processing methods: Scientists estimated how many nucleated cells there were by amplifying reference gene primers. Libraries were prepared by immunoSEQ multiplex PCR; TCRdb keeps only in-frame clonotypes and omits some of them. D and trimming come from the DNA, and the V and J calls and clone size come from that table. This sample has 250,000 to 350,000 clones; about 87% occur once, and the top ten carry roughly 7.1%. Germline V gene lookup returns CDR1 MNHEY and CDR2 SMNVEV (reference sequence). CDR3 size: 15 residues. Trimming pared 10 bases from V and 3 bases from J, leaving 22 bases between.

The chain recombines TRBV27 with TRBJ2-7; D is possibly TRBD2 (5 bases). Sample: peripheral blood. The sequence was obtained from a woman between 45 and 65 years old who had recovered from COVID-19. The CDR3 protein is CAKEAEQKGDYEQYF. The DNA of the CDR3 is TGTGCCAAGGAGGCGGAGCAGAAGGGTGACTACGAGCAGTACTTC.